Sequencing of this TCR beta chain was carried out in a study of T cell responses to AZD1222 COVID-19 vaccine. Concerning this clone itself: The antigen remains undetermined.

Only in-frame clones appear in the TCRdb table, and some are missing; sequencing was by immunoSEQ multiplex PCR. The sample shows over 85,000 clones, 94% of them seen only once. Second-dose recipients at about 4 or about 12 weeks were treated as one pooled group. Study-level points and caveats: Receipt of two AZD1222 doses was followed by a rise in Spike-specific TCR breadth and depth. Only a handful of individuals given AZD1222 were seropositive at baseline.

CDR3 length equals 13 residues. Germline CDR1 LNHDA, CDR2 SQIVND (reference sequence). Trimming cost V 6 bases and J 6 bases; bases outside gene matches: 6. Sequences were derived from peripheral blood, sampled 28 days after the second AZD1222 dose. This sequence originates from an adult who received the AZD1222 COVID-19 vaccine. V and J are TRBV19 and TRBJ1-2; 8 nucleotides line up with TRBD1. CDR3 DNA: TGTGCCAGTAGCCTTACAGGGGGAGATGGCTACACCTTC. Its translation: CASSLTGGDGYTF.